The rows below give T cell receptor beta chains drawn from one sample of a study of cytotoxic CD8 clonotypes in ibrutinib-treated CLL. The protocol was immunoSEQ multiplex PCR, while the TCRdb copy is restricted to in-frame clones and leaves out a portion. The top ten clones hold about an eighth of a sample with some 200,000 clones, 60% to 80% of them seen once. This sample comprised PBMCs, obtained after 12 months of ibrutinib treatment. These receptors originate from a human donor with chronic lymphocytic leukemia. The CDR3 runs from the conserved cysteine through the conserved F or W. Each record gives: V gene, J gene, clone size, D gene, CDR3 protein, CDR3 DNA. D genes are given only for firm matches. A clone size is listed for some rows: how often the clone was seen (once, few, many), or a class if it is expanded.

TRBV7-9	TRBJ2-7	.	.	CASSHDNGAGSEQYF	TGTGCCAGCAGCCATGATAACGGGGCGGGCAGCGAGCAGTACTTC
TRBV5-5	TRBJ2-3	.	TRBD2	CASSLPGLAGLTDTQYF	TGTGCCAGCAGCTTACCGGGACTAGCGGGGCTCACAGATACGCAGTATTTT
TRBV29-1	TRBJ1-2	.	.	CSVEEGTRGYGYTF	TGCAGCGTTGAAGAGGGGACCAGAGGCTATGGCTACACCTTC
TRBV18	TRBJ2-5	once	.	CASRGDQETQYF	TGTGCCAGCAGGGGCGACCAAGAGACCCAGTACTTC
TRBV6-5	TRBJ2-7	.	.	CASSYGGPPYEQYF	TGTGCCAGCAGTTACGGGGGGCCCCCCTACGAGCAGTACTTC
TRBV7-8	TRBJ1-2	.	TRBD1	CASSFGGQGWDGYTF	TGTGCCAGCAGCTTCGGTGGACAGGGATGGGATGGCTACACCTTC
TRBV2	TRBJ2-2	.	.	CAGGSDTGTTGELFF	TGTGCCGGGGGGTCGGATACAGGGACAACCGGGGAGCTGTTTTTT
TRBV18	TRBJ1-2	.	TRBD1	CASSPREGAYGYTF	TGTGCCAGCTCACCAAGGGAGGGGGCATATGGCTACACCTTC
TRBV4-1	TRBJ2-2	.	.	CASSQVGGRRGELFF	TGCGCCAGCAGCCAAGTGGGGGGGCGCAGAGGGGAGCTGTTTTTT
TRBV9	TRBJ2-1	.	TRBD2	CASSVSGRARNNEQFF	TGTGCCAGCAGCGTTAGCGGGAGGGCCCGGAACAATGAGCAGTTCTTC
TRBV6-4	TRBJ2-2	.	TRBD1	CASSPGTGDTGELFF	TGTGCCAGCAGTCCCGGGACAGGGGACACCGGGGAGCTGTTTTTT
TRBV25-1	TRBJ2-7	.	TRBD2	CASSSPGGGRDEQYF	TGTGCCAGCAGTAGTCCGGGGGGGGGGCGCGACGAGCAGTACTTC
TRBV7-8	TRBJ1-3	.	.	CASSLSRSESGNTIYF	TGTGCCAGCAGCTTAAGCCGATCCGAGTCTGGAAACACCATATATTTT
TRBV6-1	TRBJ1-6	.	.	CASSEAQTSRLPLHF	TGTGCCAGCAGTGAAGCTCAAACCAGCAGGTTACCCCTCCACTTT
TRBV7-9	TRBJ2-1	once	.	CASSYGGVDFHNEQFF	TGTGCCAGCAGCTACGGTGGGGTTGACTTCCACAATGAGCAGTTCTTC
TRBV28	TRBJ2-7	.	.	CASRIESSYEQYF	TGTGCCAGCAGAATAGAGTCCAGCTACGAGCAGTACTTC
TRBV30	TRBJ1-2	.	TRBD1	CAWRGGQGVIDYGYTF	TGTGCCTGGAGGGGGGGACAGGGCGTTATTGACTATGGCTACACCTTC
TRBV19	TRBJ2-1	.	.	CASSIADSSYNEQFF	TGTGCCAGTAGTATCGCGGACAGCTCCTACAATGAGCAGTTCTTC
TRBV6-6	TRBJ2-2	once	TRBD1	CASSQPPTGVTGELFF	TGTGCCAGCAGTCAACCTCCGACAGGGGTCACCGGGGAGCTGTTTTTT
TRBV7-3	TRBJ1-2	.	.	CASSLTPGVEGNGYTF	TGTGCCAGCAGCTTAACACCCGGGGTAGAGGGCAATGGCTACACCTTC
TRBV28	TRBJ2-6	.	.	CASSLNAGTSGANVLTF	TGTGCCAGCAGTTTAAACGCGGGAACGTCTGGGGCCAACGTCCTGACTTTC
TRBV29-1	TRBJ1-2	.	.	CSVGSQGTGYTF	TGCAGCGTTGGTTCACAGGGTACCGGCTACACCTTC
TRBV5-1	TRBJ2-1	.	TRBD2	CASSPRLAGPYNEQFF	TGCGCCAGCAGCCCGCGACTAGCGGGCCCCTACAATGAGCAGTTCTTC
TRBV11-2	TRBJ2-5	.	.	CASSLSAAPLGETQYF	TGTGCCAGCAGCTTATCGGCGGCGCCTCTGGGGGAGACCCAGTACTTC
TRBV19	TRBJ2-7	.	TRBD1	CASRGSGQGNPYEQYF	TGTGCCAGTAGGGGATCCGGACAGGGGAACCCCTACGAGCAGTACTTC
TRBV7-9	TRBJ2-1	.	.	CASSLGGQGGFTEQFF	TGTGCCAGCAGCTTAGGCGGGCAGGGAGGATTCACTGAGCAGTTCTTC
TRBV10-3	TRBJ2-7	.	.	CAISESGTGEQYF	TGTGCCATCAGTGAGTCGGGGACGGGGGAGCAGTACTTC
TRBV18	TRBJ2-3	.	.	CASSPPEGRRDTQYF	TGTGCCAGCTCACCACCGGAGGGACGAAGAGATACGCAGTATTTT
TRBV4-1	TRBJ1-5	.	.	CASSSPLGTALNQPQHF	TGCGCCAGCAGCTCTCCACTAGGGACGGCACTCAATCAGCCCCAGCATTTT
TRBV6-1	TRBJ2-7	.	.	CASSWWEDSYEQYF	TGTGCCAGCAGTTGGTGGGAGGACTCCTACGAGCAGTACTTC
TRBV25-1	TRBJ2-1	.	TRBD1	CASSGRDRGNEQFF	TGTGCCAGCAGTGGCCGGGACAGGGGGAATGAGCAGTTCTTC
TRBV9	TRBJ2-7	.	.	CASSPGTPGPYEQYF	TGTGCCAGCAGCCCCGGGACTCCGGGACCTTACGAGCAGTACTTC
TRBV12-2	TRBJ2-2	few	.	CASRLANGGELFF	TGTGCAAGTCGCTTAGCGAATGGCGGGGAGCTGTTTTTT
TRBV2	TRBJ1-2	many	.	CASSTNSYGYTF	TGTGCCAGCAGTACCAACTCCTATGGCTACACCTTC
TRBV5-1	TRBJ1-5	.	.	CASSLAPGPLEPQHF	TGCGCCAGCAGCTTGGCCCCTGGGCCCCTGGAACCCCAGCATTTT
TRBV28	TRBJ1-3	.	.	CASSISGNTIYF	TGTGCCAGCAGCATCTCTGGAAACACCATATATTTT
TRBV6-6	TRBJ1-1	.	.	CASSGEGITEAFF	TGTGCCAGCAGCGGGGAGGGTATCACTGAAGCTTTCTTT
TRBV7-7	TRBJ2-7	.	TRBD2	CASSPHPGGVYEQYF	TGTGCTAGCAGCCCTCACCCCGGGGGGGTCTACGAGCAGTACTTC
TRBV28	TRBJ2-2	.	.	CASSPVNTGELFF	TGTGCCAGCAGTCCGGTTAACACCGGGGAGCTGTTTTTT
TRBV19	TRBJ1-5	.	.	CASSRTAFSNQPQHF	TGTGCCAGTAGTCGGACAGCCTTTAGCAATCAGCCCCAGCATTTT
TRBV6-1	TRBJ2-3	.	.	CASSDLTSLAQYF	TGTGCCAGCAGCGACCTGACTAGTCTCGCGCAGTATTTT
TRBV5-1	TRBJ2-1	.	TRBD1	CASSPTGDSYNEQFF	TGCGCCAGCAGCCCAACAGGGGATTCTTACAATGAGCAGTTCTTC
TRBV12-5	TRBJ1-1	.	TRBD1	CASGEQGMGTEAFF	TGTGCTAGTGGCGAACAGGGGATGGGCACTGAAGCTTTCTTT
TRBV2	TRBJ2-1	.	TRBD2	CASNLAGGEQFF	TGTGCCAGCAATCTAGCGGGAGGGGAGCAGTTCTTC
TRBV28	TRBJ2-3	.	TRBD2	CAVNKALRQLAGFTDTQYF	TGTGCCGTAAATAAAGCCCTCCGCCAGCTAGCGGGGTTCACAGATACGCAGTATTTT
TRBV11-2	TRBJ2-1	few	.	CASSSSDRNNEQFF	TGTGCCAGCAGCTCATCGGACAGAAACAATGAGCAGTTCTTC
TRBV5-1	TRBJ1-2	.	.	CASSLELTRDGYTF	TGCGCCAGCAGCTTGGAGTTGACGAGGGATGGCTACACCTTC
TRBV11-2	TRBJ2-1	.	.	CASSLVGTGTYNEQFF	TGTGCCAGCAGCTTAGTAGGGACCGGCACCTACAATGAGCAGTTCTTC
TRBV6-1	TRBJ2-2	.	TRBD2	CASSEFRTSGRGTGELFF	TGTGCCAGCAGTGAATTCCGGACTAGCGGGAGGGGCACCGGGGAGCTGTTTTTT
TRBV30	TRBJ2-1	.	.	CAWSRFGGRQNEQFF	TGTGCCTGGAGTAGGTTTGGGGGGCGCCAAAATGAGCAGTTCTTC
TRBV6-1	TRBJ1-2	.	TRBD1	CASSEVWSYQGDGYTF	TGTGCCAGCAGTGAAGTCTGGAGCTACCAGGGGGATGGCTACACCTTC